The 2 T cell receptor beta chains listed next were all sequenced from one sample in a study of cytomegalovirus exposure and HLA in healthy donors. This PCR relied on a set of 60 Vbeta primers and 13 Jbeta primers. The repertoire was sequenced with immunoSEQ multiplex PCR; TCRdb's copy has only in-frame clones and lacks some. This table has 55,000 to 80,000 clones, 60% to 85% appearing once. Sequences were obtained from PBMCs. These receptors were collected from a man in his 70s in good health and CMV-seronegative.

This rearrangement joins TRBV7-2 to TRBJ2-1; perhaps TRBD2 as D (6 bases). Germline V CDR1 and CDR2: SGHTA, FQGNSA. Trimming shortened V by 5 bases and J by 6 bases, and 17 bases separated the two germline ends. CDR3 length: 15 amino acids. The CDR3 is CASSPPGGIGNEQFF. The CDR3 DNA reads TGTGCCAGCAGCCCCCCTGGAGGGATCGGCAATGAGCAGTTCTTC.

The chain employs TRBV5-1 and TRBJ2-7; 10 positions agree with TRBD1. The V gene end was trimmed by 0 bases and the J gene end by 1 base; junction bases not matched to a gene: 4. This CDR3 contains 16 residues. Germline V gene sequence: CDR1 SGHRS, CDR2 YFSETQ. The CDR3 DNA reads as TGCGCCAGCAGCTTGGTAGGGACAGGGGTATCCTACGAGCAGTACTTC. The encoded protein is CASSLVGTGVSYEQYF.